This T cell receptor beta chain was captured in a study of blood T cell repertoires in COVID-19. Study-level information: Material from acute and convalescent COVID-19 was sourced from the United States, Italy and Spain. T cells, B-cell-depleted T cells, or PBMCs provided the cDNA or gDNA that served as material.

Profiling relied on immunoSEQ multiplex PCR, and the TCRdb table lists in-frame clones only, not all of them. The top ten hold 4.2% of the sample, which has 200,000 to 300,000 clones, 84% seen once. Looked up from germline, CDR1 is SNHLY and CDR2 is FYNNEI. V was pared by 4 bases and J by 3 bases, with 4 bases of the junction left unmatched. CDR3 length: 14 amino acids. The sequence derives from a man aged 55 to 69 with acute or convalescent COVID-19. The specimen was peripheral blood. The chain combines TRBV2 with TRBJ2-7, with 9 positions matching TRBD2. In nucleotides, the CDR3 is TGTGCCAGCAGTGGTAGCGGGAGTGTCTACGAGCAGTACTTC. Protein: CASSGSGSVYEQYF.